The following is a TCR beta chain sequence with its context. Antigen specificity is unknown. This sample was taken from a study of T cell responses to AZD1222 COVID-19 vaccine. Study-wide results and limits: The breadth and depth of Spike-specific TCRs increased once two AZD1222 doses had been given. Baseline antibody screening turned up just six or seven seropositive AZD1222 recipients.

TCRdb's copy holds only in-frame clones and misses some; the assay was immunoSEQ multiplex PCR. Among more than 95,000 clones, 80% to 90% were seen once, and the ten largest hold 3.9%. Trimming stripped 8 bases from V and 4 bases from J, with 14 bases between. This CDR3 is built from 14 residues. Germline CDR1 reads SNHLY; CDR2 reads FYNNEI. Specimen: peripheral blood, collected on day 0 of MenACWY control vaccination. The chain has TRBV2 and TRBJ2-2, with D hard to call. This clonotype was sampled from an adult in good health. For the CDR3, the DNA is TGTGCCAGCCGAAGTACTCCTCCCACCGGGGAGCTGTTTTTT. Protein sequence: CASRSTPPTGELFF.